A single T cell receptor beta chain is shown here with its context. The authors extracted RNA and reverse transcribed it into cDNA as the sequencing template. The repertoire was sequenced with immunoSEQ multiplex PCR; TCRdb's copy has only in-frame clones and lacks some. Altogether fewer than 200,000 clones are present, about 60% being singletons, with the ten largest covering roughly an eighth. The data originate from a study of CD8+ T cells in alopecia areata. The treatment here: oral pan-JAK inhibitor, 5-10 mg twice daily. The material sequenced was CD8+ T cells sorted from blood, taken at week 24, from a patient treated with tofacitinib. The clonotype originates from a human donor with alopecia areata.

This CDR3 is CASSFYPAGDTEAFF. The CDR3 region has the DNA TGTGCCAGCAGTTTCTACCCGGCGGGGGACACTGAAGCTTTCTTT. The chain uses TRBV27 and TRBJ1-1, with D possibly being TRBD1 (5 bases). Trimming cost V 3 bases and J 3 bases, with 14 bases left between them. The CDR3 extends over 15 amino acids. CDR1 is MNHEY, CDR2 SMNVEV, per germline (reference sequence).